The rows below give T cell receptor beta chains drawn from one sample of a study of T cell clones after liver transplantation. Method: immunoSEQ multiplex PCR; TCRdb's copy keeps in-frame clones and lacks some. The sample holds around 71,000 clones, over 70% seen once. The material was CD4+ T cells from blood, obtained 12 months after liver transplant. These receptors all come from a human patient who received a liver transplant. Part of the T cell pool may stem from the graft donor. Both conserved end residues are part of each CDR3. The D gene is left open where the match is weak. Rows give clone size only sometimes, using once, few, many, or a class for an expanded clone.

V	J	size	D	CDR3	DNA
TRBV18	TRBJ1-3	.	TRBD1	CASSEGTGWSGNTIYF	TGTGCCAGCTCAGAAGGGACAGGCTGGTCTGGAAACACCATATATTTT
TRBV30	TRBJ1-1	.	.	CAWSGRTGSEAFF	TGTGCCTGGAGTGGACGGACTGGATCCGAAGCTTTCTTT
TRBV7-2	TRBJ2-2	.	TRBD1	CASSSGQVATGELFF	TGTGCCAGCAGCTCGGGACAGGTGGCCACCGGGGAGCTGTTTTTT
TRBV25-1	TRBJ2-2	few	.	CASSEYSGTSNTGELFF	TGTGCCAGCAGTGAATATAGCGGAACTTCGAACACCGGGGAGCTGTTTTTT
TRBV5-1	TRBJ2-6	.	.	CASSPLGSGANVLTF	TGCGCCAGCAGCCCTTTGGGCTCTGGGGCCAACGTCCTGACTTTC
TRBV27	TRBJ2-7	.	TRBD2	CASSSPGGRAVEQYF	TGTGCCAGCAGTTCTCCCGGCGGGAGGGCCGTGGAGCAGTACTTC
TRBV7-2	TRBJ2-5	.	TRBD2	CASSLEGRLALKETQYF	TGTGCCAGCAGCTTGGAGGGGCGACTAGCCCTTAAGGAGACCCAGTACTTC
TRBV7-3	TRBJ2-1	.	.	CASSLVGNEQFF	TGTGCCAGCAGCTTAGTAGGCAATGAGCAGTTCTTC
TRBV28	TRBJ2-7	.	.	CASSRLLEGEQYF	TGTGCCAGCAGTAGACTACTGGAAGGCGAGCAGTACTTC
TRBV7-8	TRBJ2-2	.	TRBD1	CASSLIRTGNTGELFF	TGTGCCAGCAGCTTAATTAGGACAGGGAACACCGGGGAGCTGTTTTTT
TRBV10-1	TRBJ1-1	.	.	CASRAARGGTEAFF	TGCGCCAGCAGAGCGGCCAGGGGAGGGACTGAAGCTTTCTTT
TRBV19	TRBJ1-5	.	TRBD1	CASSIVTTRTGNDQPQHF	TGTGCCAGTAGTATAGTGACCACAAGGACAGGGAATGATCAGCCCCAGCATTTT
TRBV2	TRBJ1-5	.	TRBD1	CATSGQSNQPQHF	TGTGCCACTTCGGGACAGAGCAATCAGCCCCAGCATTTT
TRBV27	TRBJ2-7	few	TRBD1	CASSLGQDSYEQYF	TGTGCCAGCAGTCTTGGACAGGACTCCTACGAGCAGTACTTC
TRBV9	TRBJ2-3	.	TRBD2	CASTRGLAGADTQYF	TGTGCCAGCACCAGGGGACTAGCGGGAGCAGATACGCAGTATTTT
TRBV28	TRBJ2-7	few	TRBD2	CASSPGIAGGKYEQYF	TGTGCCAGCAGTCCGGGGATCGCGGGAGGGAAGTACGAGCAGTACTTC
TRBV9	TRBJ2-7	.	TRBD2	CASSVGMASGDLYF	TGTGCCAGCAGCGTAGGTATGGCTAGCGGGGATTTATACTTC
TRBV28	TRBJ2-3	.	TRBD1	CASSTGTGVNHF	TGTGCCAGCAGTACCGGGACAGGGGTGAATCATTTT
TRBV2	TRBJ1-5	.	TRBD1	CASSRQGDQPQHF	TGTGCCAGCAGTCGACAGGGAGACCAGCCCCAGCATTTT
TRBV4-1	TRBJ1-5	.	.	CASSYRGDSNQPQHF	TGCGCCAGCAGCTACCGGGGAGATAGCAATCAGCCCCAGCATTTT
TRBV6-5	TRBJ1-1	.	TRBD1	CASSPPGQGNTEAFF	TGTGCCAGCAGTCCACCGGGACAGGGGAACACTGAAGCTTTCTTT
TRBV5-5	TRBJ1-2	.	.	CASSLGQGLTYGYTF	TGTGCCAGCAGCTTGGGCCAGGGGCTCACTTATGGCTACACCTTC
TRBV5-4	TRBJ2-1	.	.	CASSLSIYNEQFF	TGTGCCAGCAGCTTGAGCATCTACAATGAGCAGTTCTTC
TRBV7-2	TRBJ1-2	medium-sized	.	CASSRQRGDGYTF	TGTGCCAGCAGTCGCCAGAGGGGCGACGGCTACACCTTC
TRBV15	TRBJ2-3	.	.	CATSRDLGDTQYF	TGTGCCACCAGCAGAGATCTTGGAGATACGCAGTATTTT
TRBV27	TRBJ2-7	.	TRBD2	CASSLNAPGLAGSFHEQYF	TGTGCCAGCAGTTTAAACGCCCCAGGACTAGCGGGAAGTTTCCACGAGCAGTACTTC
TRBV2	TRBJ2-5	many	.	CASSEARAGRTQYF	TGTGCCAGCAGTGAAGCGCGGGCAGGGCGGACCCAGTACTTC
TRBV9	TRBJ1-1	.	.	CASSVDAGYTEAFF	TGTGCCAGCAGCGTAGATGCGGGTTATACTGAAGCTTTCTTT
TRBV7-8	TRBJ2-3	.	TRBD2	CASSLRKTSGTDTQYF	TGTGCCAGCAGCTTAAGGAAGACTAGCGGCACAGATACGCAGTATTTT
TRBV9	TRBJ1-2	.	.	CASSPDPGTSFGGGYTF	TGTGCCAGCAGCCCAGACCCCGGGACCTCTTTCGGGGGTGGCTACACCTTC
TRBV2	TRBJ2-7	once	TRBD2	CASSVIAGFSYEQYF	TGTGCCAGCAGTGTAATAGCGGGATTCTCCTACGAGCAGTACTTC